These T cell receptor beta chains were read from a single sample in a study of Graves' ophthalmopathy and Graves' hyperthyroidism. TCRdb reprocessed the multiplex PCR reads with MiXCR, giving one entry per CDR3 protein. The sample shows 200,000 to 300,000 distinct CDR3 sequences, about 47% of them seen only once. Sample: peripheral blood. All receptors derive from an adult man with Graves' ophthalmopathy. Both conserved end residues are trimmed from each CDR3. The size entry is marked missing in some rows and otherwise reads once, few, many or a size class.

CDR3aa: ASSPWTSGTGELF
abundance: once
v_gene: TRBV7-2
j_gene: TRBJ2-2

CDR3aa: SAPPRRGQETQY
abundance: -
v_gene: TRBV20-1
j_gene: TRBJ2-5

CDR3aa: ASSGTLLNYGYT
abundance: -
v_gene: TRBV6-5
j_gene: TRBJ1-2

CDR3aa: ASSSDRDRVLT
abundance: once
v_gene: TRBV6-6
j_gene: TRBJ2-6

CDR3aa: ASSFINVDEAF
abundance: few
v_gene: TRBV13
j_gene: TRBJ1-1

CDR3aa: ASSRQGLQETQY
abundance: -
v_gene: TRBV6-5
j_gene: TRBJ2-5

CDR3aa: ASSIGGPGQPQH
abundance: -
v_gene: TRBV19
j_gene: TRBJ1-5

CDR3aa: ASSETGGGTEAF
abundance: few
v_gene: TRBV9
j_gene: TRBJ1-1

CDR3aa: ASSPTGSGNTIY
abundance: few
v_gene: TRBV19
j_gene: TRBJ1-3

CDR3aa: SVEKGGGPQH
abundance: -
v_gene: TRBV29-1
j_gene: TRBJ1-5

CDR3aa: ASSISIGRPQH
abundance: -
v_gene: TRBV19
j_gene: TRBJ1-5

CDR3aa: ASSLDRGPSPLH
abundance: many
v_gene: TRBV7-9
j_gene: TRBJ1-6

CDR3aa: ASSQGVAGGETQY
abundance: few
v_gene: TRBV4-1
j_gene: TRBJ2-5

CDR3aa: SVEDPSNGYT
abundance: -
v_gene: TRBV29-1
j_gene: TRBJ1-2

CDR3aa: ASSGAVNTEAF
abundance: -
v_gene: TRBV9
j_gene: TRBJ1-1

CDR3aa: SVEGGEGQPQH
abundance: many
v_gene: TRBV29-1
j_gene: TRBJ1-5

CDR3aa: AISPGQDHQPQH
abundance: few
v_gene: TRBV10-3
j_gene: TRBJ1-5

CDR3aa: ASSSRKDRGRSQPQH
abundance: -
v_gene: TRBV9
j_gene: TRBJ1-5

CDR3aa: AISDGRTGHTEAF
abundance: -
v_gene: TRBV10-3
j_gene: TRBJ1-1

CDR3aa: ATSRDKASTEAF
abundance: few
v_gene: TRBV15
j_gene: TRBJ1-1

CDR3aa: ATFNAYGYT
abundance: few
v_gene: TRBV27
j_gene: TRBJ1-2

CDR3aa: ASSSQTGAGANVLT
abundance: many
v_gene: TRBV7-8
j_gene: TRBJ2-6

CDR3aa: SARVQGQETQY
abundance: few
v_gene: TRBV20-1
j_gene: TRBJ2-5

CDR3aa: ASSTQGLGGNQPQH
abundance: -
v_gene: TRBV19
j_gene: TRBJ1-5

CDR3aa: ASSLGQGAFYEQY
abundance: few
v_gene: TRBV12-3/TRBV12-4
j_gene: TRBJ2-7

CDR3aa: ASSFDRGRTGELL
abundance: -
v_gene: TRBV7-2
j_gene: TRBJ2-2

CDR3aa: ASSRGNGLANSYEQY
abundance: -
v_gene: TRBV27
j_gene: TRBJ2-7

CDR3aa: ASSFTSGGANTGELF
abundance: -
v_gene: TRBV7-2
j_gene: TRBJ2-2

CDR3aa: SVAQGGYDYT
abundance: many
v_gene: TRBV29-1
j_gene: TRBJ1-2

CDR3aa: ASSAGPGELF
abundance: -
v_gene: TRBV9
j_gene: TRBJ2-2

CDR3aa: ATSDPTTDTQY
abundance: -
v_gene: TRBV24-1
j_gene: TRBJ2-3

CDR3aa: ATNEGPGYEQY
abundance: few
v_gene: TRBV24-1
j_gene: TRBJ2-7

CDR3aa: SARAPSDPEQY
abundance: -
v_gene: TRBV20-1
j_gene: TRBJ2-7

CDR3aa: ASSHTGGAETEAF
abundance: few
v_gene: TRBV7-3
j_gene: TRBJ1-1

CDR3aa: ASSFHGRTNYGYT
abundance: -
v_gene: TRBV6-5
j_gene: TRBJ1-2

CDR3aa: SVEEARGDEAF
abundance: many
v_gene: TRBV29-1
j_gene: TRBJ1-1

CDR3aa: ASSLYRDSPLH
abundance: -
v_gene: TRBV7-9
j_gene: TRBJ1-6

CDR3aa: ASRESSGLAGEETQY
abundance: -
v_gene: TRBV6-5
j_gene: TRBJ2-5

CDR3aa: ASSKRTAGETQY
abundance: -
v_gene: TRBV2
j_gene: TRBJ2-5

CDR3aa: ASSLVAGGWTYEQY
abundance: few
v_gene: TRBV7-2
j_gene: TRBJ2-7

CDR3aa: ASSPDRGLWY
abundance: -
v_gene: TRBV12-3/TRBV12-4
j_gene: TRBJ2-5

CDR3aa: SASDSSGGAEAQY
abundance: -
v_gene: TRBV20-1
j_gene: TRBJ2-5

CDR3aa: SARAGGRGTGETQY
abundance: few
v_gene: TRBV20-1
j_gene: TRBJ2-5

CDR3aa: ASSLRAGGQIYEQY
abundance: -
v_gene: TRBV5-1
j_gene: TRBJ2-7

CDR3aa: ASSLGWNSPLH
abundance: few
v_gene: TRBV28
j_gene: TRBJ1-6

CDR3aa: SGRGSQETQY
abundance: -
v_gene: TRBV20-1
j_gene: TRBJ2-5